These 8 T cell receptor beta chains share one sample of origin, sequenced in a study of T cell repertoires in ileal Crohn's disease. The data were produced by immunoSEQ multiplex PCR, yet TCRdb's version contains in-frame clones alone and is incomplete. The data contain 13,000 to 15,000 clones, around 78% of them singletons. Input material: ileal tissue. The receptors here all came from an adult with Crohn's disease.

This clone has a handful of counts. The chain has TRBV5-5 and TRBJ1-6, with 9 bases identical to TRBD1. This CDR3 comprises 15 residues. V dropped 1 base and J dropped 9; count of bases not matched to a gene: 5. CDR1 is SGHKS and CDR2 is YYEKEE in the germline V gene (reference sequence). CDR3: CASSLRGQGGSPLHF. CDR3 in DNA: TGTGCCAGCAGCTTGAGGGGACAGGGTGGTTCACCCCTCCACTTT.

The CDR3 DNA reads as TGTGCCAGCTCACCACAAGGACTAGCGGGGCCCCGAGCGGAGTTCTTC. It encodes CASSPQGLAGPRAEFF. V gene TRBV18 combines with J gene TRBJ2-1; 12 bases align to TRBD2. Trimming at V came to 1 base and at J to 14 bases, leaving 12 bases not matched to a gene. The CDR3 sequence is 16 residues long. Germline V gene sequence: CDR1 KGHSH, CDR2 LQKENI.

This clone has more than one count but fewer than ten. The CDR3 nucleotides read TGTGCCAGCAGCTTGGCAGCCGGGACACCGGATCAGCCCCAGCATTTT. Translated: CASSLAAGTPDQPQHF. The chain carries TRBV5-6 and TRBJ1-5; D may be TRBD1 (6 bases). Germline V CDR1 and CDR2: SGHDT, YYEEEE. Trimming removed 0 bases from V and 5 bases from J, with 15 bases in between. This CDR3 is built from 16 residues.

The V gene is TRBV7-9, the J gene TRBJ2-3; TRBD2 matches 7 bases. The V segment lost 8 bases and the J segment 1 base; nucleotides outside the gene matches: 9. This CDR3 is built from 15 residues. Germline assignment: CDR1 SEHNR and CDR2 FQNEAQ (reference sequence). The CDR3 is CASADQGGGTDTQYF. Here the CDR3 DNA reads TGTGCCAGCGCGGATCAGGGAGGGGGCACAGATACGCAGTATTTT.

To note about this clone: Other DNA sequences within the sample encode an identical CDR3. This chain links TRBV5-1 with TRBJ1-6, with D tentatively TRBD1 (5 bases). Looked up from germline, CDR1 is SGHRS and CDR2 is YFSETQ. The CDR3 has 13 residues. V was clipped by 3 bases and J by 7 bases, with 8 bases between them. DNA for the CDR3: TGCGCCAGCAGCTCCGACAGCAATTCACCCCTCCACTTT. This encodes CASSSDSNSPLHF.

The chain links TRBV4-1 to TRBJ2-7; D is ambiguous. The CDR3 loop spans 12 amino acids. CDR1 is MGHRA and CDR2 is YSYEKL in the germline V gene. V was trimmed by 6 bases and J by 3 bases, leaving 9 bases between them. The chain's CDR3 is CASSAGLYEQYF. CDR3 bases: TGCGCCAGCAGTGCAGGTCTCTACGAGCAGTACTTC.

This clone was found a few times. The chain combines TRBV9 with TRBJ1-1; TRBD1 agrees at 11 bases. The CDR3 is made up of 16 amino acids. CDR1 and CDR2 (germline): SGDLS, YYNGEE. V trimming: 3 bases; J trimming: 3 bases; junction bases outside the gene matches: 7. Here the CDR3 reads CASSGGQGGMDTEAFF. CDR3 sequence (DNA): TGTGCCAGCAGCGGGGGACAGGGGGGGATGGACACTGAAGCTTTCTTT.

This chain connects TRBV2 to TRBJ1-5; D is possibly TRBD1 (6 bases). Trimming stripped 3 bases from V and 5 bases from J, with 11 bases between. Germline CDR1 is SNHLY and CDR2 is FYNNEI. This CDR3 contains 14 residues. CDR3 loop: CASSDRGADQPQHF. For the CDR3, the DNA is TGTGCCAGCAGTGACAGGGGAGCGGATCAGCCCCAGCATTTT.